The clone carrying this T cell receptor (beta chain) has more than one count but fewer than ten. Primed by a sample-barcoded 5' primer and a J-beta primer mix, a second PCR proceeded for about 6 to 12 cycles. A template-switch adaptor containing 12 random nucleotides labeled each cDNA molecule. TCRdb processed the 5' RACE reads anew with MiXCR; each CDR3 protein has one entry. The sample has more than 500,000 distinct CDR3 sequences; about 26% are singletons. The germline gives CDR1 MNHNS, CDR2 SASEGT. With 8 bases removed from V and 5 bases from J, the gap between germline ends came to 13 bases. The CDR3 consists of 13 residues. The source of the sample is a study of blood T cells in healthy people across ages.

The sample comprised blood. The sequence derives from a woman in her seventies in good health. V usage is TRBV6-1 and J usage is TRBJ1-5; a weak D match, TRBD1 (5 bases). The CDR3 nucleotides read TGTGCCAGCCGACCCGACAGCCATCAGCCCCAGCATTTT. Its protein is CASRPDSHQPQHF.